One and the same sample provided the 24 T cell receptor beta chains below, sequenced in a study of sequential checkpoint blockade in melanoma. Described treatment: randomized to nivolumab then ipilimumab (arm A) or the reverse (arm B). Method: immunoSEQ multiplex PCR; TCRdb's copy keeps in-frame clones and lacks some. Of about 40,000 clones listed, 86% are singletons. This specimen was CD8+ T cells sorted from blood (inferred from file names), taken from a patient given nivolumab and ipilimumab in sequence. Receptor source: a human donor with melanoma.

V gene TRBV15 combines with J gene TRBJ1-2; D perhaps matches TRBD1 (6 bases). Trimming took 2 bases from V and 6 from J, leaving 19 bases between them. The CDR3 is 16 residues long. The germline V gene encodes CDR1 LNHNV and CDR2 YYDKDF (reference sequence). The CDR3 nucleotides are TGTGCCACCAGCAGACCCGGGACACCCCGACGGGATGGCTACACCTTC. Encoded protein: CATSRPGTPRRDGYTF.

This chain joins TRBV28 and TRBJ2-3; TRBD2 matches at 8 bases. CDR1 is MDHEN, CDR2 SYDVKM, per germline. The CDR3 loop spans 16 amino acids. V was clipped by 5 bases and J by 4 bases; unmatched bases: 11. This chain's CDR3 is CASSELVAGGSDTQYF. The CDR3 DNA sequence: TGTGCCAGCAGTGAGCTAGTTGCGGGAGGTTCAGATACGCAGTATTTT.

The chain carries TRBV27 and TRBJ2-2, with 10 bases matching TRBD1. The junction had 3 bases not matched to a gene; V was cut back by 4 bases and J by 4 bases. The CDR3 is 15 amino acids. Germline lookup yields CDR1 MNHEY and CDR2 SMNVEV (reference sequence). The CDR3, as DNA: TGTGCCAGCAGTTCGAGGGACAGGGGCACCGGGGAGCTGTTTTTT. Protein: CASSSRDRGTGELFF.

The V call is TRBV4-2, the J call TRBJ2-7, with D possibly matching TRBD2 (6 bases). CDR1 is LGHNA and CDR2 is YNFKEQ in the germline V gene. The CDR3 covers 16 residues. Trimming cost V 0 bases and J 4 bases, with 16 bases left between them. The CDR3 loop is CASSQEMTGVGYEQYF. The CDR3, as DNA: TGTGCCAGCAGCCAAGAAATGACGGGAGTGGGTTACGAGCAGTACTTC.

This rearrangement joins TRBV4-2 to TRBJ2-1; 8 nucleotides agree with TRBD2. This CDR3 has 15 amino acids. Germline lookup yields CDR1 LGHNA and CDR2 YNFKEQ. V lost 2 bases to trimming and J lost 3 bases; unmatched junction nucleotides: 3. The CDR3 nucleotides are TGTGCCAGCAGCCAAATAGCGGGATTCTACAATGAGCAGTTCTTC. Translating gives CASSQIAGFYNEQFF.

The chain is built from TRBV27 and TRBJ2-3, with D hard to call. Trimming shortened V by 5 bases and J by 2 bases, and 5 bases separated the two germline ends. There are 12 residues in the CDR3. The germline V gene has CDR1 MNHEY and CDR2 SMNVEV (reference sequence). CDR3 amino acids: CASSPPTDTQYF. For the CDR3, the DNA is TGTGCCAGCAGTCCTCCCACAGATACGCAGTATTTT.

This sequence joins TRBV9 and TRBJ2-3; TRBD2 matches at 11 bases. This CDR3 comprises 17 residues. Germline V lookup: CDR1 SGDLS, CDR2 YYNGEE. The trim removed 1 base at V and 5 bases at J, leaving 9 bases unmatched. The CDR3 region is CASSVRKGLAVGDTQYF. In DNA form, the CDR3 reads TGTGCCAGCAGCGTAAGGAAGGGACTAGCGGTTGGAGATACGCAGTATTTT.

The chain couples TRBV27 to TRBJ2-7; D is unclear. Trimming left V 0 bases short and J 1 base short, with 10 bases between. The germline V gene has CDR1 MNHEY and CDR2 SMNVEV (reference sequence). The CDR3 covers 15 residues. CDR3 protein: CASSLSIMTSYEQYF. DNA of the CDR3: TGTGCCAGCAGTTTATCGATCATGACATCCTACGAGCAGTACTTC.

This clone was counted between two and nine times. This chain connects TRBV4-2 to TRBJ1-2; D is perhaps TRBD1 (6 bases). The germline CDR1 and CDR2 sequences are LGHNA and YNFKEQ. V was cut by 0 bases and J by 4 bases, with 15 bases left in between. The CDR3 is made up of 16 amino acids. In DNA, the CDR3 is TGTGCCAGCAGCCAAGAGGGGGCGGAATCCAGCTATGGCTACACCTTC. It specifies CASSQEGAESSYGYTF.

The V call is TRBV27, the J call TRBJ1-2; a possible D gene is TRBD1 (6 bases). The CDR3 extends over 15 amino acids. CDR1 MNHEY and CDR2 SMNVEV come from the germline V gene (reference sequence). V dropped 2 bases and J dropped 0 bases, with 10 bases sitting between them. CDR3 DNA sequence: TGTGCCAGCAGTTTAATAGGGGGAGCTAACTATGGCTACACCTTC. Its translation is CASSLIGGANYGYTF.

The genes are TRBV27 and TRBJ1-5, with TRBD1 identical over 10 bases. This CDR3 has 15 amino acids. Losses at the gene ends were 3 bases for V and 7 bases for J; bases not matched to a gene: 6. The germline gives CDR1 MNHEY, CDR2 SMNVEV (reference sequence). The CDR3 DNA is TGTGCCAGCAGTTTGGGACAGGGGAATTTGCAGCCCCAGCATTTT. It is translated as CASSLGQGNLQPQHF.

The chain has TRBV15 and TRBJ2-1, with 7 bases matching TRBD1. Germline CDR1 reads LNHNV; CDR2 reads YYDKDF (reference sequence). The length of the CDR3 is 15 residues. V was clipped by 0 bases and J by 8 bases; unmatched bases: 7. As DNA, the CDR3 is TGTGCCACCAGCAGAGATGTGAACAGGGGCCATGAGCAGTTCTTC. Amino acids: CATSRDVNRGHEQFF.

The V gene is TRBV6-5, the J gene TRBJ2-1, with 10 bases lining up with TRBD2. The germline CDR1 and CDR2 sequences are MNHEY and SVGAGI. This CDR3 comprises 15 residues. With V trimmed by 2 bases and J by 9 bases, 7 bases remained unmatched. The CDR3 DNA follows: TGTGCCAGCAGTTACGGGCTAGCGGGAGTCGCTGAGCAGTTCTTC. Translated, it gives CASSYGLAGVAEQFF.

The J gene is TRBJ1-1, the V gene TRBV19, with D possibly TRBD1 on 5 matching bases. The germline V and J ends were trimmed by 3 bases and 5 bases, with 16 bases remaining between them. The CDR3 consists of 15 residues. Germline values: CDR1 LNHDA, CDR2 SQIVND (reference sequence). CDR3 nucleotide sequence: TGTGCCAGTAGTATTTTTGGACAAATGGGGACTGAAGCTTTCTTT. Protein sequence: CASSIFGQMGTEAFF.

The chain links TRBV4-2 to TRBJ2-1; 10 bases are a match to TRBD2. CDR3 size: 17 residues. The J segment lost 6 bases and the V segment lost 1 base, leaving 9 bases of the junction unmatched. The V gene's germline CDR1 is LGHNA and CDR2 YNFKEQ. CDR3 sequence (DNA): TGTGCCAGCAGCCAAGGGGTAAGGACTAGCGGATCCAATGAGCAGTTCTTC. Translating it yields CASSQGVRTSGSNEQFF.

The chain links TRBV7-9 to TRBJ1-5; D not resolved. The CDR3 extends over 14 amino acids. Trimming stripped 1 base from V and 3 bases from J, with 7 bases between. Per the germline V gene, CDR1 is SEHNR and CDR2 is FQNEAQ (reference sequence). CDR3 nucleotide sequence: TGTGCCAGCAGCTTAGGAGGATACAATCAGCCCCAGCATTTT. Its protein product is CASSLGGYNQPQHF. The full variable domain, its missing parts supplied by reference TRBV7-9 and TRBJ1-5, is DTGVSQNPRHKITKRGQNVTFRCDPISEHNRLYWYRQTLGQGPEFLTYFQNEAQLEKSRLLSDRFSAERPKGSFSTLEIQRTEQGDSAMYLCASSLGGYNQPQHFGDGTRLSIL.

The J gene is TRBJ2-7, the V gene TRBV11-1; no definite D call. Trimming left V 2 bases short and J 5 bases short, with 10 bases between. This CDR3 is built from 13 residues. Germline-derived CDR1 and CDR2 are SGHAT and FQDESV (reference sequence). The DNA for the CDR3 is TGTGCCAGCAGCTTACAACTCCCGGACGAGCAGTACTTC. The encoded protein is CASSLQLPDEQYF.

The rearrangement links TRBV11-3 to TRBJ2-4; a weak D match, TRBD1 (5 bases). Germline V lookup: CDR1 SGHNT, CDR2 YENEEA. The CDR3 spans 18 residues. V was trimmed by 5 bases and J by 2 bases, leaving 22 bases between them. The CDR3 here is CASSRHLSRGPTKNIQYF. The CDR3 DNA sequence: TGTGCCAGCAGCCGCCATCTTTCTAGGGGCCCAACCAAAAACATTCAGTACTTC. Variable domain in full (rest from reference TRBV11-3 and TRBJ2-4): EAGVVQSPRYKIIEKKQPVAFWCNPISGHNTLYWYLQNLGQGPELLIRYENEEAVDDSQLPKDRFSAERLKGVDSTLKIQPAELGDSAVYLCASSRHLSRGPTKNIQYFGAGTRLSVL.

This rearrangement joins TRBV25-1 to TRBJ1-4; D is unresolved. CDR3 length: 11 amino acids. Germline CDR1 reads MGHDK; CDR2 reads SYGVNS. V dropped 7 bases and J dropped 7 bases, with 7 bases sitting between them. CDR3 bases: TGTGCCAGCACCCGGGGTGAAAAACTGTTTTTT. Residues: CASTRGEKLFF. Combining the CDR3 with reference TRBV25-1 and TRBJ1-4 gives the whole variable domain EADIYQTPRYLVIGTGKKITLECSQTMGHDKMYWYQQDPGMELHLIHYSYGVNSTEKGDLSSESTVSRIRTEHFPLTLESARPSHTSQYLCASTRGEKLFFGSGTQLSVL.

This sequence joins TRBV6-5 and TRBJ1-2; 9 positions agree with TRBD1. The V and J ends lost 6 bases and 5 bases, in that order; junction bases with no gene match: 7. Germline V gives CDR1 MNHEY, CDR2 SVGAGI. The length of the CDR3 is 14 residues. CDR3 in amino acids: CASRSTGTGYGYTF. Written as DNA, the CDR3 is TGTGCCAGCAGATCGACCGGGACAGGGTATGGCTACACCTTC.

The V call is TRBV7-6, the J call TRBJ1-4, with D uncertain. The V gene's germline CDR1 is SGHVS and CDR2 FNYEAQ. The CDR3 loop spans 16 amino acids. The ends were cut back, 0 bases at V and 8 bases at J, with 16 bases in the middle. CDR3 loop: CASSLALGSVKEKLFF. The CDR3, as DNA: TGTGCCAGCAGCTTAGCGTTGGGGAGTGTGAAGGAAAAACTGTTTTTT.

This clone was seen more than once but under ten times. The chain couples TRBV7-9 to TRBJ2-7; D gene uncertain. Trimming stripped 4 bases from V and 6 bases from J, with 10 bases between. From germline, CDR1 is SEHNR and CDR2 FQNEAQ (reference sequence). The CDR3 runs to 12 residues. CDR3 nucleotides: TGTGCCAGCAGCTATGCGCTTGCCGAGCAGTACTTC. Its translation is CASSYALAEQYF.

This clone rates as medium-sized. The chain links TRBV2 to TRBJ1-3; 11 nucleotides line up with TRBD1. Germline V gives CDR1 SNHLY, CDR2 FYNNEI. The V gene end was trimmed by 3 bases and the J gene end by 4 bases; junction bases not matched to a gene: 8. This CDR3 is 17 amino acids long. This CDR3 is CASSEVDRGLLGNTIYF. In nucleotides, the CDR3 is TGTGCCAGCAGTGAGGTGGACAGGGGGCTCTTAGGAAACACCATATATTTT.

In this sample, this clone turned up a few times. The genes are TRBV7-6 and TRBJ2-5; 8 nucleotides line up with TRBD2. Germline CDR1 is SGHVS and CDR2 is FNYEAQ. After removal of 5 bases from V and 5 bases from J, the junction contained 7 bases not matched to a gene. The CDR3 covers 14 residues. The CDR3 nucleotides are TGTGCCAGCAGCCCACGGGAGGGGTGGGAGACCCAGTACTTC. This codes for CASSPREGWETQYF.